The 21 T cell receptor beta chains below were found in one sample sequenced in a study of blood T cell repertoires in COVID-19. Profiling relied on immunoSEQ multiplex PCR, and the TCRdb table lists in-frame clones only, not all of them. The table has 80,000 to 100,000 clones, more than 60% seen once; the top ten hold around a sixth. Specimen: peripheral blood. The receptors were gathered from a human donor in a cohort sampled during active COVID-19.

CDR3 DNA: TGTGCCAGCAGTGACCGGGACAGGAACGATTCACCCCTCCACTTT. The encoded protein is CASSDRDRNDSPLHF. The chain combines TRBV6-1 with TRBJ1-6; 8 bases are a match to TRBD1. The CDR3 has 15 residues. V shed 3 bases and J 8 bases; nucleotides not matched to a gene: 6. The germline gives CDR1 MNHNS, CDR2 SASEGT.

The rearrangement uses TRBV28 and TRBJ2-3; weak D call: TRBD2 (7 bases). This CDR3 region has 20 residues. V was trimmed by 4 bases and J by 0 bases, leaving 26 bases between them. The V gene's germline CDR1 is MDHEN and CDR2 SYDVKM. CDR3 in DNA: TGTGCCAGCAGTTCGCTAGCCATAGGGGGGGGGATGTTTAGCACAGATACGCAGTATTTT. Protein: CASSSLAIGGGMFSTDTQYF.

This clone was seen just once. V usage is TRBV14 and J usage is TRBJ1-1, with 7 bases matching TRBD1. CDR1 is SGHDN and CDR2 is FVKESK in the germline V gene. The length of the CDR3 is 13 residues. V lost 4 bases to trimming and J lost 10 bases; unmatched junction nucleotides: 9. The chain's CDR3 is CASSLQGVGLAFF. For the CDR3, the DNA is TGTGCCAGCAGCCTCCAGGGGGTAGGCCTAGCTTTCTTT.

V usage is TRBV21-1 and J usage is TRBJ2-7; whether TRBD1, the table's D call, matches the DNA was not checked. TRBV21-1 is assigned pseudogene status. The CDR3 spans 11 residues. The CDR3 reads CAVRQASEQYV. The CDR3 bases are TGTGCCGTACGACAGGCCAGCGAGCAGTACGTC.

J is TRBJ1-5 and V is TRBV4-1, with 9 bases lining up with TRBD1. V was clipped by 4 bases and J by 6 bases; unmatched bases: 7. CDR1 and CDR2 (germline): MGHRA, YSYEKL. This CDR3 is built from 15 residues. The CDR3 loop is CASSRSRQGGQPQHF. CDR3 in DNA: TGCGCCAGCAGCCGATCAAGACAGGGGGGTCAGCCCCAGCATTTT.

This clone was detected a few times. This rearrangement joins TRBV7-6 to TRBJ2-7; 9 bases fit TRBD1. Germline loops: CDR1 SGHVS, CDR2 FNYEAQ. V lost 3 bases, J lost 5 bases, and 8 bases stayed unmatched. The CDR3 sequence is 15 residues long. CDR3 amino acids: CASSLGRDRVNEQYF. In DNA form, the CDR3 reads TGTGCCAGCAGCTTGGGCCGGGACAGGGTAAACGAGCAGTACTTC.

The chain combines TRBV5-1 with TRBJ1-4; TRBD1 agrees at 10 bases. Looked up from germline, CDR1 is SGHRS and CDR2 is YFSETQ. Unmatched junction bases numbered 8, after V lost 3 bases and J lost 3 bases. There are 17 residues in the CDR3. CDR3 in DNA: TGCGCCAGCAGCTCGTCCCGGGACAGGGGAGCTAATGAAAAACTGTTTTTT. This sequence encodes CASSSSRDRGANEKLFF.

This rearrangement joins TRBV11-2 to TRBJ2-2; D is ambiguous. The V gene's germline CDR1 is SGHAT and CDR2 FQNNGV. The CDR3 contains 15 residues. Trimming pared 1 base from V and 3 bases from J, leaving 9 bases between. Here the CDR3 DNA reads TGTGCCAGCAGCTTAGCTAGGTTATACACCGGGGAGCTGTTTTTT. Its translation is CASSLARLYTGELFF.

The chain combines TRBV5-1 with TRBJ2-3; D remains ambiguous. The CDR3 contains 12 residues. Germline V gene sequence: CDR1 SGHRS, CDR2 YFSETQ. V shed 5 bases and J shed 0 bases, with 4 bases lying between them. The CDR3 DNA sequence: TGCGCCAGCAGAAGCAGCACAGATACGCAGTATTTT. Translation gives CASRSSTDTQYF.

V gene TRBV3-1 (or the pseudogene TRBV3-2) combines with J gene TRBJ2-2; 11 positions match TRBD2. V trimming: 6 bases; J trimming: 5 bases; junction bases outside the gene matches: 2. The CDR3 extends over 14 amino acids. Germline V CDR1 and CDR2: LGHDT, YNNKEL (reference sequence). DNA of the CDR3: TGTGCCAGCAGACCTAGCGGGAGGACCGGGGAGCTGTTTTTT. Translated, it gives CASRPSGRTGELFF.

This clone has a single count. The V call is TRBV30, the J call TRBJ1-6; TRBD1 aligns across 9 bases. Germline assignment: CDR1 GTSNPN and CDR2 SVGIG (reference sequence). The CDR3 sequence is 14 residues long. V lost 3 bases and J lost 9; bases outside the gene matches: 6. CDR3 loop: CAWSLGQGTSPLHF. CDR3 nucleotides: TGTGCCTGGAGCTTGGGACAGGGTACTTCACCCCTCCACTTT.

The rearrangement links TRBV6-5 to TRBJ2-3, with TRBD1 as a possible D gene (6 bases). The germline V gene has CDR1 MNHEY and CDR2 SVGAGI. With 11 bases removed from V and 0 bases from J, the gap between germline ends came to 12 bases. This CDR3 comprises 13 residues. CDR3 protein: CAADSASTDTQYF. Written as DNA, the CDR3 is TGTGCCGCGGACAGCGCTAGCACAGATACGCAGTATTTT.

CDR3 nucleotide sequence: TGTGCCAGCAGCGTAGTGTCAGCCTACAATGAGCAGTTCTTC. Translating gives CASSVVSAYNEQFF. The chain has TRBV9 and TRBJ2-1; D not certain. CDR3 length: 14 residues. Germline V lookup: CDR1 SGDLS, CDR2 YYNGEE. V lost 0 bases and J lost 2, with 6 bases in between.

The CDR3 DNA sequence: TGTGCTAGTGGACCGAACCCCCACACCTACACTGAAGCTTTCTTT. It translates to CASGPNPHTYTEAFF. This chain uses TRBV12-5 with TRBJ1-1; D is unresolved. The CDR3 consists of 15 residues. Between the trimmed V and J ends, which lost 6 bases and 3 bases, there was a span of 17 bases. The germline V gene has CDR1 LGHNT and CDR2 FRNRAP.

The rearrangement links TRBV28 to TRBJ1-2, with D possibly being TRBD1 (6 bases). Germline loops: CDR1 MDHEN, CDR2 SYDVKM. With 4 bases removed from V and 4 bases from J, the gap between germline ends came to 16 bases. The CDR3 length is 15 residues. The CDR3 spells CASSSATGKTYGYTF. CDR3 DNA: TGTGCCAGCAGTTCCGCGACAGGCAAAACCTATGGCTACACCTTC.

DNA of the CDR3: TGTGCCAGCAGTTCCACCGGGGGGAGCCATGGCTACACCTTC. Amino acids: CASSSTGGSHGYTF. This chain joins TRBV28 and TRBJ1-2; a possible D gene is TRBD1 (5 bases). Germline V gene sequence: CDR1 MDHEN, CDR2 SYDVKM. The length of the CDR3 is 14 residues. Deletions cut 4 bases from V and 6 bases from J, with 15 bases between.

This chain uses TRBV11-3 with TRBJ2-1; no reliable D call. The CDR3 loop spans 16 amino acids. The germline gives CDR1 SGHNT, CDR2 YENEEA. Trimming removed 4 bases from V and 0 bases from J, with 13 bases in between. In nucleotides, the CDR3 is TGTGCCAGCAGCTCCCCACGCGGTAGCTCCTACAATGAGCAGTTCTTC. It yields the protein CASSSPRGSSYNEQFF.

The chain joins TRBV11-2 to TRBJ2-1, with a possible D match to TRBD2 (5 bases). Germline V gives CDR1 SGHAT, CDR2 FQNNGV. The CDR3 spans 15 residues. Trimming removed 3 bases at V and 4 bases at J, with 13 bases between. CDR3 nucleotide sequence: TGTGCCAGCAGCTTGAAACTAGAATCTTACAATGAGCAGTTCTTC. Translating gives CASSLKLESYNEQFF.

This chain connects TRBV4-1 to TRBJ2-2; TRBD2 matches 7 bases. CDR3 length equals 17 residues. Germline V gives CDR1 MGHRA, CDR2 YSYEKL. After removal of 4 bases from V and 7 bases from J, the junction contained 15 bases not matched to a gene. CDR3 coding DNA: TGCGCCAGCAGCCCACGCGGTAGCGGTTCGGGGGGCGGGGAGCTGTTTTTT. The encoded protein is CASSPRGSGSGGGELFF.

V usage is TRBV11-2 and J usage is TRBJ2-5; 10 nucleotides align to TRBD2. Germline V lookup: CDR1 SGHAT, CDR2 FQNNGV. V lost 4 bases and J lost 2; bases outside the gene matches: 7. The CDR3 runs to 16 residues. CDR3 nucleotides: TGTGCCAGCAGCTCCCGTAGCGGGGGGCTACAAGAGACCCAGTACTTC. Protein product: CASSSRSGGLQETQYF.

The chain links TRBV5-6 to TRBJ1-5; D call uncertain. The CDR3 spans 13 residues. Germline V gene sequence: CDR1 SGHDT, CDR2 YYEEEE. Trimming left V 4 bases short and J 5 bases short, with 10 bases between. CDR3 amino acids: CASSESGDQPQHF. The DNA of the CDR3 is TGTGCCAGCAGCGAGTCCGGTGATCAGCCCCAGCATTTT. Full variable domain (outside the CDR3, taken from reference TRBV5-6 and TRBJ1-5): DAGVTQSPTHLIKTRGQQVTLRCSPKSGHDTVSWYQQALGQGPQFIFQYYEEEERQRGNFPDRFSGHQFPNYSSELNVNALLLGDSALYLCASSESGDQPQHFGDGTRLSIL.